The clone carrying this TCR beta chain has just a few counts. Its antigen remains unidentified. The sample is drawn from a study of T-cell reconstitution after alpha-beta-depleted transplantation in children. Study outcomes and limitations: Several hundred graft clones that had expanded were reportedly the source of alpha-beta T cells about two months after transplant. At the one-year point after transplant, T-cell counts and TCRbeta diversity were found to come mostly from T cells that had been newly produced. Certain patients had high TCRbeta diversity at day 60, and it came from recipient T cells and thymic progenitors that survived.

A TCRbeta library incorporating unique molecular identifiers was prepared. TCRdb reanalysed the PCR reads using MiXCR and keeps one entry per CDR3 protein. Here the sample spans approximately 520,000 distinct CDR3 sequences, 10% to 12% being singletons. CDR1 is SGHTA, CDR2 FQGNSA, per germline. The CDR3 loop spans 15 amino acids. V lost 4 bases and J 3 bases, leaving 13 bases between the germline ends. The sample consisted of PBMCs, mostly from graft donor cells, taken 180 days after TCRalphabeta/CD19-depleted stem cell transplant. J is TRBJ2-1 and V is TRBV7-2, with D possibly being TRBD1 or TRBD2 (5 bases each). The TCR originated in a female patient aged 2-10 years who had a stem cell transplant for aplastic anemia, so the T cells may come from the graft donor. The CDR3 DNA reads TGTGCCAGCAGCTCACAGGACTCCCACTACAATGAGCAGTTCTTC. Its protein is CASSSQDSHYNEQFF.